This TCR beta chain comes out of a study of neurological immune-mediated disorders. Stored at -80 C, 2 million PBMCs were the source of the unsorted libraries. Germline V CDR1 and CDR2: SGHTA, FQGNSA. This CDR3 is built from 14 residues. Deletions cut 1 base from V and 8 bases from J, with 12 bases between. The making of cDNA relied on 5'RACE with 10-nucleotide random UMIs. In TCRdb, the 5' RACE reads were re-called with MiXCR into one record per CDR3 protein. The sample yields about 40,000 distinct CDR3 sequences, over 12% seen once. Study-level results: HTLV-1-associated myelopathy led in TCR clonal expansion, while multiple sclerosis ranked lowest, below healthy controls.

The sample holds many counts of this clonotype. The antigen is not known. This sequence was found in a woman between 45 and 65 years old with HTLV-1-associated myelopathy (HAM/TSP). The chain combines TRBV7-2 with TRBJ2-1; possible D gene TRBD1, 6 bases. Sequencing was performed on PBMCs. In nucleotides, the CDR3 is TGTGCCAGCAGCTTAGATACAGGGAGCGATGAGCAGTTCTTC. It is translated as CASSLDTGSDEQFF.